Each of the 29 T cell receptor beta chains below was sequenced from the same sample in a study of blood T cell repertoires in COVID-19. The method was immunoSEQ multiplex PCR; TCRdb's version includes in-frame clones alone and lacks a portion of them. The sample consists of about 210,000 clones, approximately 78% of them appearing once. Source material: PBMCs or T cells enriched from blood (not recorded which). Source of these receptors: a man aged 35-49 years who had recovered from COVID-19.

The V and J genes are TRBV27 and TRBJ1-1; D is perhaps TRBD1 (5 bases). Germline CDR1 is MNHEY and CDR2 is SMNVEV (reference sequence). V was trimmed by 6 bases and J by 0 bases, leaving 11 bases between them. The CDR3 is 14 amino acids. CDR3 amino acids: CASRQRQMNTEAFF. The CDR3 coding sequence is TGTGCCAGCAGGCAGAGACAGATGAACACTGAAGCTTTCTTT.

V gene TRBV19 combines with J gene TRBJ1-3, with 8 bases matching TRBD1. This CDR3 is built from 15 residues. Per germline, CDR1 LNHDA and CDR2 SQIVND (reference sequence). The V segment lost 7 bases and the J segment 3 bases; nucleotides outside the gene matches: 8. The DNA of the CDR3 is TGTGCCAGTACCACGGACAGGGTGGATGGAAACACCATATATTTT. It translates to CASTTDRVDGNTIYF.

The chain is built from TRBV5-1 and TRBJ2-7; 7 bases agree with TRBD2. CDR1 SGHRS and CDR2 YFSETQ come from the germline V gene. V shed 4 bases and J 3 bases; nucleotides not matched to a gene: 7. This CDR3 spans 14 amino acids. Here the CDR3 DNA reads TGCGCCAGCAGCCGCCGGGACTACGACTACGAGCAGTACTTC. It specifies CASSRRDYDYEQYF. Looking up the rest from reference TRBV5-1 and TRBJ2-7 gives the full variable domain: KAGVTQTPRYLIKTRGQQVTLSCSPISGHRSVSWYQQTPGQGLQFLFEYFSETQRNKGNFPGRFSGRQFSNSRSEMNVSTLELGDSALYLCASSRRDYDYEQYFGPGTRLTVT.

There are a few counts of this clone. This rearrangement joins TRBV5-1 to TRBJ2-5; maybe TRBD1 (6 bases). The CDR3 spans 14 residues. The germline V gene has CDR1 SGHRS and CDR2 YFSETQ. V lost 0 bases and J lost 4, with 10 bases in between. CDR3 in amino acids: CASSLVLGAETQYF. CDR3 sequence (DNA): TGCGCCAGCAGCTTGGTCCTGGGGGCAGAGACCCAGTACTTC. Variable domain in full (rest from reference TRBV5-1 and TRBJ2-5): KAGVTQTPRYLIKTRGQQVTLSCSPISGHRSVSWYQQTPGQGLQFLFEYFSETQRNKGNFPGRFSGRQFSNSRSEMNVSTLELGDSALYLCASSLVLGAETQYFGPGTRLLVL.

The rearrangement joins TRBV30 to TRBJ1-5, with D possibly TRBD1 on 6 matching bases. Trimming took off 0 bases at V and 2 bases at J, with 8 bases between the two ends. Looked up from germline, CDR1 is GTSNPN and CDR2 is SVGIG (reference sequence). This CDR3 spans 14 amino acids. CDR3 bases: TGTGCCTGGAGTGTACGGACAGGCAATCAGCCCCAGCATTTT. Translating it yields CAWSVRTGNQPQHF.

The chain links TRBV5-4 to TRBJ2-1, with TRBD2 matching over 7 bases. V lost 3 bases and J lost 4; bases outside the gene matches: 10. The CDR3 has 16 amino acids. Germline-derived CDR1 and CDR2 are SGHNT and YYREEE (reference sequence). DNA for the CDR3: TGTGCCAGCAGCTCCCTGACAGCGGGATCTTACAATGAGCAGTTCTTC. Amino acids: CASSSLTAGSYNEQFF.

This chain connects TRBV5-6 to TRBJ2-3; 7 positions agree with TRBD1. The ends lost 3 bases at V and 3 bases at J; junction bases unmatched: 10. Germline CDR1 and CDR2: SGHDT and YYEEEE. The CDR3 consists of 16 residues. The CDR3 bases are TGTGCCAGCAGCTATCCGGGACAGCAAAAGACAGATACGCAGTATTTT. Amino acid sequence: CASSYPGQQKTDTQYF.

The V and J genes are TRBV7-9 and TRBJ1-3; weak D call: TRBD1 (6 bases). CDR1 and CDR2 (germline): SEHNR, FQNEAQ (reference sequence). Trimming stripped 3 bases from V and 0 bases from J, with 18 bases between. There are 18 residues in the CDR3. The DNA for the CDR3 is TGTGCCAGCAGCTTGCCAGGACAGTCCCCGAGCTCTGGAAACACCATATATTTT. Its translation: CASSLPGQSPSSGNTIYF.

The J gene is TRBJ2-2, the V gene TRBV3-1 (or the pseudogene TRBV3-2); TRBD1 agrees at 8 bases. This CDR3 has 15 residues. V shed 4 bases, J shed 4 bases, and the junction held 5 bases outside the gene matches. CDR1 and CDR2 from the germline V gene are LGHDT and YNNKEL (reference sequence). The CDR3 is CASSPGTGFTGELFF. CDR3 coding DNA: TGTGCCAGCAGCCCCGGGACAGGATTCACCGGGGAGCTGTTTTTT.

This clone was counted only a few times. J is TRBJ2-5 and V is TRBV30; 12 bases map to TRBD2. Germline assignment: CDR1 GTSNPN and CDR2 SVGIG (reference sequence). The CDR3 runs to 18 residues. Losses at the gene ends were 1 base for V and 5 bases for J; bases not matched to a gene: 14. In nucleotides, the CDR3 is TGTGCCTGGAGTGGGGCGACTAGCGGGAGTTCATTAGGGGAGACCCAGTACTTC. Encoded protein: CAWSGATSGSSLGETQYF. Full variable domain (outside the CDR3, taken from reference TRBV30 and TRBJ2-5): SQTIHQWPATLVQPVGSPLSLECTVEGTSNPNLYWYRQAAGRGLQLLFYSVGIGQISSEVPQNLSASRPQDRQFILSSKKLLLSDSGFYLCAWSGATSGSSLGETQYFGPGTRLLVL.

The chain is built from TRBV7-2 and TRBJ2-5, with 7 bases fitting TRBD1. J was trimmed by 6 bases and V by 4 bases; bases with no gene match: 14. Germline-derived CDR1 and CDR2 are SGHTA and FQGNSA. This CDR3 spans 16 amino acids. CDR3 in amino acids: CASSSRSGLQGKTQYF. The CDR3 nucleotides are TGTGCCAGCAGCTCCCGCTCCGGCCTACAGGGGAAGACCCAGTACTTC. Filled out from reference TRBV7-2 and TRBJ2-5, the complete variable domain reads GAGVSQSPSNKVTEKGKDVELRCDPISGHTALYWYRQSLGQGLEFLIYFQGNSAPDKSGLPSDRFSAERTGGSVSTLTIQRTQQEDSAVYLCASSSRSGLQGKTQYFGPGTRLLVL.

This sequence joins TRBV2 and TRBJ2-5, with D unclear. The germline CDR1 and CDR2 sequences are SNHLY and FYNNEI. The CDR3 is 12 residues long. The V end lost 7 bases, the J end lost 5 bases, and 11 bases lay between the germline ends. Here the CDR3 DNA reads TGTGCCAGCATGGGCCGTGGGGAGACCCAGTACTTC. This translates into CASMGRGETQYF.

The chain has TRBV30 and TRBJ1-1; 7 bases match TRBD1. Per germline, CDR1 GTSNPN and CDR2 SVGIG (reference sequence). V shed 8 bases and J 6 bases; nucleotides not matched to a gene: 9. CDR3 length equals 12 residues. The CDR3 region has the DNA TGTGCCGGACAACAGGGGTCTCCTGAAGCTTTCTTT. Translating gives CAGQQGSPEAFF.

This chain links TRBV6-4 with TRBJ1-5; D uncertain. Germline CDR1 is MRHNA and CDR2 is SNTAGT. This CDR3 has 13 amino acids. Trimming shortened V by 6 bases and J by 0 bases, and 6 bases separated the two germline ends. CDR3: CASRPGSNQPQHF. The CDR3 DNA reads as TGTGCCAGCAGGCCGGGTAGCAATCAGCCCCAGCATTTT.

The DNA for the CDR3 is TGTGCCAGCAGAGCTACAGCTAACTATGGCTACACCTTC. It translates to CASRATANYGYTF. The chain uses TRBV12-3 or TRBV12-4 and TRBJ1-2; D is uncertain. This CDR3 is 13 amino acids long. Trimming cost V 6 bases and J 0 bases, with 8 bases left between them.

The rearrangement links TRBV7-9 to TRBJ1-2; 8 bases align to TRBD1. CDR1 and CDR2 (germline): SEHNR, FQNEAQ (reference sequence). The CDR3 spans 13 residues. V shed 5 bases, J shed 3 bases, and the junction held 2 bases outside the gene matches. DNA of the CDR3: TGTGCCAGCAGCCCGGACAGGGACTATGGCTACACCTTC. This gives the protein CASSPDRDYGYTF.

V is TRBV2 and J is TRBJ2-7; possible D gene TRBD1, 6 bases. V gave up 3 bases and J gave up 9 bases, with 9 bases separating them. This CDR3 is 11 amino acids long. Germline V gives CDR1 SNHLY, CDR2 FYNNEI. CDR3 sequence (DNA): TGTGCCAGCAGTGAGTGGGGGCGGCAGTACTTC. Amino acid sequence: CASSEWGRQYF.

CDR3: CASSSSSTGGTDTQYF. The CDR3 DNA sequence: TGTGCCAGCAGTTCCTCATCTACGGGGGGCACAGATACGCAGTATTTT. J is TRBJ2-3 and V is TRBV11-1, with D possibly being TRBD2 (6 bases). The CDR3 extends over 16 amino acids. With 6 bases removed from V and 1 base from J, the gap between germline ends came to 17 bases. Germline V gene lookup returns CDR1 SGHAT and CDR2 FQDESV (reference sequence).

The J gene is TRBJ1-5, the V gene TRBV2, with 7 positions matching TRBD1. V shed 6 bases and J 3 bases; nucleotides not matched to a gene: 5. The CDR3 spans 14 residues. CDR1 and CDR2 (germline): SNHLY, FYNNEI. CDR3 bases: TGTGCCAGCAGGGCCGGGACAGTCAATCAGCCCCAGCATTTT. Encoded protein: CASRAGTVNQPQHF.

The rearrangement links TRBV4-1 to TRBJ1-5; unclear D gene. The CDR3 has 15 amino acids. Germline CDR1 reads MGHRA; CDR2 reads YSYEKL. The V gene lost 8 bases and the J gene lost 5 bases, with 19 bases spanning the gap. CDR3 DNA: TGCGCCAGCTCCTCACAGCTTTCAGGTTATCAGCCCCAGCATTTT. Amino acid sequence: CASSSQLSGYQPQHF.

This clone was detected a few times. The DNA of the CDR3 is TGTGCCAGCAGCCCGGCTTGGGACAGTACCTACGAGCAGTACTTC. As protein: CASSPAWDSTYEQYF. The chain has TRBV5-8 and TRBJ2-7, with 7 bases matching TRBD1. V shed 4 bases, J shed 2 bases, and the junction held 9 bases outside the gene matches. CDR1 SGHTS and CDR2 YDEGEE come from the germline V gene. This CDR3 is built from 15 residues.

The V call is TRBV19, the J call TRBJ1-2; D ambiguous. V was pared by 5 bases and J by 2 bases, with 9 bases between. Germline V gene data show CDR1 as LNHDA and CDR2 as SQIVND (reference sequence). The CDR3 is 13 amino acids. The CDR3 protein is CASSPRANYGYTF. The CDR3 nucleotides read TGTGCCAGTAGTCCGAGGGCAAACTATGGCTACACCTTC.

For this clone: Additional DNA sequences in this sample encode the identical CDR3. J is TRBJ1-1 and V is TRBV2; D perhaps matches TRBD1 (5 bases). CDR1 SNHLY and CDR2 FYNNEI come from the germline V gene. CDR3 length equals 13 residues. V was clipped by 4 bases and J by 2 bases, with 8 bases between them. The DNA for the CDR3 is TGTGCCAGCAGTGGACAGTTAAACACTGAAGCTTTCTTT. Translation gives CASSGQLNTEAFF.

This chain joins TRBV3-1 (or the pseudogene TRBV3-2) and TRBJ2-7; 7 nucleotides line up with TRBD2. The V and J ends lost 7 bases and 8 bases, in that order; junction bases with no gene match: 8. Germline V gene lookup returns CDR1 LGHDT and CDR2 YNNKEL (reference sequence). The CDR3 spans 12 residues. The CDR3 is CASTTPGGQQYF. In nucleotides, the CDR3 is TGTGCCAGCACCACACCGGGAGGTCAGCAGTACTTC.

The chain links TRBV18 to TRBJ2-3; D is possibly TRBD1 (6 bases). The germline V and J ends were trimmed by 6 bases and 1 base, with 14 bases remaining between them. Germline CDR1 reads KGHSH; CDR2 reads LQKENI. The CDR3 length is 15 residues. This CDR3 is CASSPNRVGTDTQYF. In nucleotides, the CDR3 is TGTGCCAGCTCCCCAAACAGGGTCGGCACAGATACGCAGTATTTT.

The chain is built from TRBV4-2 and TRBJ1-2; 10 bases are a match to TRBD1. The CDR3 contains 13 residues. Germline values: CDR1 LGHNA, CDR2 YNFKEQ. The junction had 3 bases not matched to a gene; V was cut back by 3 bases and J by 8 bases. The DNA of the CDR3 is TGTGCCAGCAGCCACGACAGGGGGCACGGCTACACCTTC. Encoded protein: CASSHDRGHGYTF.

The chain joins TRBV11-2 to TRBJ1-6; a possible D gene is TRBD1 (5 bases). The CDR3 extends over 14 amino acids. Trimming took 1 base from V and 6 from J, leaving 7 bases between them. CDR1 SGHAT and CDR2 FQNNGV come from the germline V gene. CDR3 sequence: CASSLGGFNSPLHF. CDR3 bases: TGTGCCAGCAGCTTAGGGGGCTTTAATTCACCCCTCCACTTT.

The chain joins TRBV7-6 to TRBJ2-3; unclear D gene. The CDR3 sequence is 14 residues long. Looked up from germline, CDR1 is SGHVS and CDR2 is FNYEAQ. V lost 4 bases, J lost 0 bases, and 8 bases lay in between. The CDR3 loop is CASSSPSSTDTQYF. The CDR3, as DNA: TGTGCCAGCAGCTCCCCGTCTAGCACAGATACGCAGTATTTT.

This clone was detected only once. This rearrangement joins TRBV19 to TRBJ2-7; 10 positions match TRBD1. Germline-derived CDR1 and CDR2 are LNHDA and SQIVND (reference sequence). The CDR3 runs 17 residues. J gave up 7 bases and V 3 bases, and 15 bases lay outside the gene matches. This chain's CDR3 is CASSISSGRQGAREQYF. Here the CDR3 DNA reads TGTGCCAGTAGTATCTCCTCCGGTCGACAGGGGGCTCGTGAGCAGTACTTC.